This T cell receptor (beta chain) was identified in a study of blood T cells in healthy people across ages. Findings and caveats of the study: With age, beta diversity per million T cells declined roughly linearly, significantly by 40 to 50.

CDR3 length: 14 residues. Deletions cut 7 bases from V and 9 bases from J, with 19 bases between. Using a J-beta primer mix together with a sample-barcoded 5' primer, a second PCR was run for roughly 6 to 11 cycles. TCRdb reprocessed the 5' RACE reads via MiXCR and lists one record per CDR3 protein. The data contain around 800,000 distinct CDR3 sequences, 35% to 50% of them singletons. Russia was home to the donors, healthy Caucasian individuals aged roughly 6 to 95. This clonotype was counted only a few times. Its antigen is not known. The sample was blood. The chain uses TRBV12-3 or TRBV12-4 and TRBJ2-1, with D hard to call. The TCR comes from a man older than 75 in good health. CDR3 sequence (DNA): TGTGCCAGCACTACTGGACGGACGCTTGGTGAGCAGTTCTTC. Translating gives CASTTGRTLGEQFF.